The source of this T cell receptor beta chain is a study of blood T cell repertoires in COVID-19. The V gene lost 5 bases and the J gene lost 0 bases, with 9 bases spanning the gap. Looked up from germline, CDR1 is MNHEY and CDR2 is SVGAGI. The CDR3 runs to 14 residues. The method was immunoSEQ multiplex PCR; TCRdb's version includes in-frame clones alone and lacks a portion of them. The data contain 150,000 to 200,000 clones, 87% of them singletons. This clonotype originated in a woman aged 60 to 75 who had recovered from COVID-19. The chain couples TRBV6-5 to TRBJ2-3; maybe TRBD1 (6 bases). The sequenced sample consisted of peripheral blood. DNA for the CDR3: TGTGCCAGCAGTCAGGGGTCGAGCACAGATACGCAGTATTTT. Encoded protein: CASSQGSSTDTQYF.